This record concerns one T cell receptor beta chain sequence. The target antigen is unknown. The sample is drawn from a study of STAT5B mutations in CD4+ large granular lymphocyte leukemia. The V and J ends lost 0 bases and 3 bases, in that order; junction bases with no gene match: 4. CDR1 SGDLS and CDR2 YYNGEE come from the germline V gene. The CDR3 runs 16 residues. The assay was run at survey level. Data came from immunoSEQ multiplex PCR; TCRdb stores just in-frame clones and leaves some out. The sample holds around 35,000 clones, roughly 74% seen once. Control samples were healthy donors' buffy coats. Regarding the study as a whole: TRBV06-family usage was enriched in top patient clones (8/27) versus controls (2/35). Patient CD4-sorted repertoires stayed more clonal than healthy ones after leukemic-clone removal.

The chain couples TRBV9 to TRBJ2-7; 12 bases map to TRBD1. This receptor was identified in a human donor in good health. The sequenced material came from CD4+ T cells from blood buffy coats. The CDR3 coding sequence is TGTGCCAGCAGCGTAGGGGGGACAGGGGGCTTCTACGAGCAGTACTTC. As protein: CASSVGGTGGFYEQYF.